This TCR beta chain comes out of a study of CD8 T cells in Susac syndrome. The authors carried out high-throughput sequencing of TCR beta. They applied it to CD8+ and CD4+ T cells obtained from blood. Reverse transcription of roughly 0.5 to 1 ug RNA used random hexamers. Amplification of TCR beta CDR3 spanned 54 Vbeta and 13 Jbeta via immunoSEQ multiplex PCR. Each CDR3 protein gets one entry after TCRdb re-called the immunoSEQ multiplex PCR reads with MiXCR. The sample lists under 200,000 distinct CDR3 sequences; more than 95% were seen once. J lost 12 bases, V lost 3 bases, and 3 bases had no gene match. Germline V CDR1 and CDR2: SGHDN, FVKESK. The CDR3 covers 12 residues. Study-wide points: The CD4+ T cell repertoire of patients with Susac syndrome showed no detectable clonal expansion.

Concerning this clonotype itself: Its matching antigen is unknown.

The clonotype originates from a human donor with Susac syndrome. The sequencing sample was made of CD4+ T cells from PBMCs. J is TRBJ2-1 and V is TRBV14; 9 positions match TRBD2. For the CDR3, the DNA is TGTGCCAGCAGCCAGGAAGCGGGAGGGCAGTTCTTC. It yields the protein CASSQEAGGQFF.